This record covers a single T cell receptor beta chain. This sample was taken from a study of blood T cell repertoires in COVID-19. Background on the study: The origin of the acute and convalescent COVID-19 samples was the United States, Italy and Spain. PBMCs, B-cell-depleted T cells, or T cells were the source of the cDNA or gDNA that made up the material.

V lost 5 bases and J 5 bases, leaving 16 bases between the germline ends. CDR1 SEHNR and CDR2 FQNEAQ come from the germline V gene (reference sequence). This CDR3 spans 14 amino acids. Original methodology: Reference gene primer amplification in the assay estimated nucleated cell counts. The protocol was immunoSEQ multiplex PCR, while the TCRdb copy is restricted to in-frame clones and leaves out a portion. That table furnishes V, J and clone size, whereas the DNA furnished D and trimming. The sample gives roughly 69,000 clones, roughly 80% of which show up once; approximately 10% is in the top ten. V usage is TRBV7-9 and J usage is TRBJ2-7, with a tentative D call TRBD1 (6 bases). The sequenced sample consisted of peripheral blood. This receptor was identified in a woman aged 45 to 65 with acute or convalescent COVID-19. CDR3 sequence reads: CASSRTTGIHEQYF. CDR3 bases: TGTGCCAGCAGCCGTACAACAGGGATCCACGAGCAGTACTTC.